Sequencing of this T cell receptor beta chain was carried out in a study of CD8 T cells in Susac syndrome. From blood CD8+ and CD4+ T cells, the TCR beta chain was sequenced. Healthy donors, matched for age and sex, constituted the control group. When the RNA was reverse transcribed, random hexamers were used with an input of roughly 0.5 to 1 ug. Amplification of TCR beta CDR3 across 54 Vbeta and 13 Jbeta was performed with immunoSEQ multiplex PCR. TCRdb passed the immunoSEQ multiplex PCR reads through MiXCR, listing each CDR3 protein once. The profile covers about 190,000 distinct CDR3 sequences, with 93% appearing a single time and 0.1% to 0.12% taken by the ten largest. Germline loops: CDR1 SGHKS, CDR2 YYEKEE (reference sequence). The CDR3 length is 17 residues. V shed 1 base and J shed 6 bases, with 19 bases lying between them.

J is TRBJ2-2 and V is TRBV5-5; D not certain. Sequencing was performed on CD4+ T cells from PBMCs. The clonotype originates from a human donor in good health. CDR3 nucleotides: TGTGCCAGCAGCTTGCTTCTCGGTGCAGTACGGCCCGGGGAGCTGTTTTTT. It codes for CASSLLLGAVRPGELFF.